These 25 T cell receptor beta chains originate from one sample sequenced in a study of blood T cells in healthy people across ages. The use of a sample-barcoded 5' primer and a J-beta primer mix characterized a second PCR of about 7 to 12 cycles. In TCRdb, the 5' RACE reads were re-called with MiXCR into one record per CDR3 protein. The sample has a few hundred thousand distinct CDR3 sequences, about 49% seen once. The specimen sequenced was blood. These receptors all come from a man in his fifties or sixties in good health.

The V and J genes are TRBV7-9 and TRBJ2-7; possibly TRBD1 for D (5 bases). The V end was cut by 5 bases, the J end by 4 bases, with 15 bases between. This CDR3 spans 14 amino acids. Germline lookup yields CDR1 SEHNR and CDR2 FQNEAQ (reference sequence). The CDR3 loop reads CASSRGETVYEQYF. Here the CDR3 DNA reads TGTGCCAGCAGCCGAGGAGAGACAGTTTACGAGCAGTACTTC.

The chain links TRBV6-5 to TRBJ1-5; possible D gene TRBD1, 6 bases. V was cut by 4 bases and J by 0 bases, with 10 bases left in between. The V gene's germline CDR1 is MNHEY and CDR2 SVGAGI. The CDR3 extends over 15 amino acids. The CDR3 bases are TGTGCCAGCAGTTTGACAGGTAATAGCAATCAGCCCCAGCATTTT. This sequence encodes CASSLTGNSNQPQHF.

Turning to this clonotype: Being one base from a much bigger clone, this may be a read error. This chain links TRBV5-1 with TRBJ2-1; D unclear. Germline assignment: CDR1 SGHRS and CDR2 YFSETQ. The CDR3 covers 12 residues. The CDR3 DNA reads TGCGCCGGCAGCTTTGGAAACAATGAGCAGTTCTTC. The encoded protein is CAGSFGNNEQFF.

This chain uses TRBV29-1 with TRBJ2-3; 8 positions match TRBD2. CDR3 length equals 15 residues. Germline loops: CDR1 SQVTM, CDR2 ANQGSEA. V shed 3 bases, J shed 3 bases, and the junction held 8 bases outside the gene matches. This chain's CDR3 is CSVDDPRGGTDTQYF. CDR3 in DNA: TGCAGCGTTGACGATCCACGGGGGGGGACAGATACGCAGTATTTT.

This clonotype has more than one count but fewer than ten. The V gene is TRBV4-1, the J gene TRBJ2-7; tentative D call: TRBD2 (6 bases). The length of the CDR3 is 15 residues. V was pared by 1 base and J by 2 bases, with 12 bases between. CDR1 and CDR2 (germline): MGHRA, YSYEKL. The CDR3 loop is CASSQAAGTTYEQYF. The CDR3 coding sequence is TGCGCCAGCAGCCAAGCGGCGGGAACCACCTACGAGCAGTACTTC.

This clonotype was seen a single time. The genes are TRBV27 and TRBJ1-2; D might be TRBD1 (5 bases). With 3 bases removed from V and 4 bases from J, the gap between germline ends came to 9 bases. Germline lookup yields CDR1 MNHEY and CDR2 SMNVEV (reference sequence). This CDR3 region has 13 residues. Here the CDR3 reads CASSFGGAYGYTF. In DNA form, the CDR3 reads TGTGCCAGCAGTTTTGGGGGAGCCTATGGCTACACCTTC.

This chain connects TRBV7-6 to TRBJ2-7; D perhaps matches TRBD1 (6 bases). The germline V gene has CDR1 SGHVS and CDR2 FNYEAQ. V dropped 5 bases and J dropped 4 bases, with 18 bases sitting between them. CDR3 size: 15 residues. CDR3 bases: TGTGCCAGCAGCCAGAGTTGGCAGGGGCCGTACGAGCAGTACTTC. This encodes CASSQSWQGPYEQYF. Supplemented by reference TRBV7-6 and TRBJ2-7, the full variable domain reads GAGVSQSPRYKVTKRGQDVALRCDPISGHVSLYWYRQALGQGPEFLTYFNYEAQQDKSGLPNDRFSAERPEGSISTLTIQRTEQRDSAMYRCASSQSWQGPYEQYFGPGTRLTVT.

This clonotype was recorded a few times. The chain carries TRBV9 and TRBJ2-4; 9 nucleotides line up with TRBD2. The J call may be mistaken, given a closer DNA end match to TRBJ2-7. The length of the CDR3 is 15 residues. CDR1 and CDR2 (germline): SGDLS, YYNGEE. The CDR3 spells CASSSGASGRNEQYF. As DNA, the CDR3 is TGTGCCAGCAGCTCAGGGGCCAGCGGGAGGAACGAGCAGTACTTC.

Comments on this clonotype: Sequence at one end of the junction differs from germline and may be a read error. In DNA, the CDR3 is TGTGCCAGCAGGCTGGGGAGAGGGTCCCAAGATATGCAGTATTTT. Residues: CASRLGRGSQDMQYF. The chain has TRBV12-3 or TRBV12-4 and TRBJ2-3; D is perhaps TRBD2 (5 bases). This CDR3 contains 15 residues.

The gene calls are TRBV6-1 and TRBJ2-7; TRBD1 matches 8 bases. The CDR3 contains 14 residues. CDR1 and CDR2 from the germline V gene are MNHNS and SASEGT. Losses at the gene ends were 2 bases for V and 4 bases for J; bases not matched to a gene: 4. CDR3: CASSEQGARYEQYF. The CDR3 DNA sequence: TGTGCCAGCAGTGAACAGGGGGCGCGGTACGAGCAGTACTTC.

J is TRBJ2-3 and V is TRBV3-1; no reliable D call. The CDR3 totals 18 residues. Trimming pared 0 bases from V and 1 base from J, leaving 17 bases between. CDR1 LGHDT and CDR2 YNNKEL come from the germline V gene (reference sequence). The CDR3 is CASSQDYRTSGGTDTQYF. In nucleotides, the CDR3 is TGTGCCAGCAGCCAAGACTACCGGACCAGTGGCGGCACAGATACGCAGTATTTT.

The CDR3 DNA follows: TGCAGTGCTAGGATGCCAGGGAGCATCGGCGAGCAGTACTTC. Its translation: CSARMPGSIGEQYF. The chain couples TRBV20-1 to TRBJ2-7; tentatively, D is TRBD1 or TRBD2 (5 bases each). The length of the CDR3 is 14 residues. Germline V gene data show CDR1 as DFQATT and CDR2 as SNEGSKA (reference sequence). V was clipped by 3 bases and J by 6 bases, with 18 bases between them.

This clonotype appeared many times. The chain joins TRBV29-1 to TRBJ2-1, with 7 bases lining up with TRBD2. Germline V lookup: CDR1 SQVTM, CDR2 ANQGSEA. The CDR3 has 16 residues. The V segment lost 7 bases and the J segment 0 bases; nucleotides outside the gene matches: 12. The DNA for the CDR3 is TGCAGCGCCGGGACTACCGGACAAATCTCCTACAATGAGCAGTTCTTC. Its translation: CSAGTTGQISYNEQFF.

This clonotype was seen a few times. The rearrangement joins TRBV5-1 to TRBJ2-7, with D perhaps TRBD2 (5 bases). Looked up from germline, CDR1 is SGHRS and CDR2 is YFSETQ. Between the trimmed V and J ends, which lost 0 bases and 4 bases, there was a span of 11 bases. This CDR3 contains 14 residues. The CDR3 DNA reads as TGCGCCAGCAGCTTGGTCGGGGAATCGTACGAGCAGTACTTC. Encoded protein: CASSLVGESYEQYF.

This clonotype was seen a single time. The chain joins TRBV20-1 to TRBJ2-3; 8 bases match TRBD1. CDR1 and CDR2 (germline): DFQATT, SNEGSKA (reference sequence). This CDR3 region has 15 residues. The V and J ends lost 0 bases and 6 bases, in that order; junction bases with no gene match: 8. CDR3: CSARDLGQGGDTQYF. The DNA of the CDR3 is TGCAGTGCTAGAGATTTAGGACAGGGTGGCGATACGCAGTATTTT.

This clonotype has just a few counts. CDR3: CASSVTPLANQETQYF. DNA for the CDR3: TGTGCCAGCAGCGTAACCCCACTAGCGAACCAAGAGACCCAGTACTTC. The rearrangement uses TRBV9 and TRBJ2-5, with TRBD2 matching over 7 bases. J lost 0 bases, V lost 1 base, and 6 bases had no gene match. Looked up from germline, CDR1 is SGDLS and CDR2 is YYNGEE. The CDR3 covers 16 residues.

This chain links TRBV6-5 with TRBJ1-2; TRBD1 is a possible D gene (5 bases). V lost 2 bases, J lost 5 bases, and 15 bases lay in between. The CDR3 has 15 residues. Looked up from germline, CDR1 is MNHEY and CDR2 is SVGAGI. The CDR3 spells CASSYVGGGLYGYTF. CDR3 nucleotides: TGTGCCAGCAGTTACGTCGGGGGAGGGTTATATGGCTACACCTTC.

This chain connects TRBV29-1 to TRBJ1-1; tentatively, D is TRBD1 (6 bases). Germline V lookup: CDR1 SQVTM, CDR2 ANQGSEA. Trimming took 3 bases from V and 1 from J, leaving 12 bases between them. This CDR3 has 14 residues. CDR3 DNA: TGCAGCGTTGAGAGGGGGGCGGGGAACACTGAAGCTTTCTTT. Its protein is CSVERGAGNTEAFF.

Comments on this clonotype: A much larger clone is a single base away; this may be a read error. CDR3 in amino acids: CASSQGLSEANVLTF. CDR3 DNA: TGTGCCAGTAGTCAGGGGCTATCTGAGGCCAACGTCCTGACTTTC. The V and J genes are TRBV19 and TRBJ2-6; D perhaps matches TRBD1 (6 bases). The CDR3 length is 15 residues. Germline CDR1 is LNHDA and CDR2 is SQIVND (reference sequence).

In its sample, this clonotype was seen many times. The CDR3, as DNA: TGTGCCAGCAGCTCCGGTGGCCATCAGCCCCAGCATTTT. It codes for CASSSGGHQPQHF. The chain recombines TRBV11-1 with TRBJ1-5, with D uncertain. The length of the CDR3 is 13 residues. Looked up from germline, CDR1 is SGHAT and CDR2 is FQDESV (reference sequence). V lost 4 bases, J lost 5 bases, and 9 bases lay in between.

The table lists this clonotype with a count of one. The rearrangement uses TRBV5-1 and TRBJ2-7; TRBD2 aligns across 7 bases. The CDR3 sequence is 16 residues long. Trimming cost V 0 bases and J 3 bases; bases outside gene matches: 9. Germline V lookup: CDR1 SGHRS, CDR2 YFSETQ. Here the CDR3 reads CASSLALAGEFYEQYF. CDR3 bases: TGCGCCAGCAGCTTGGCCCTGGCGGGGGAGTTCTACGAGCAGTACTTC.

In its sample, this clonotype was seen a few times. The gene calls are TRBV7-9 and TRBJ2-7, with TRBD1 as a possible D gene (6 bases). The V gene's germline CDR1 is SEHNR and CDR2 FQNEAQ (reference sequence). V was clipped by 7 bases and J by 3 bases, with 13 bases between them. The CDR3 is 13 residues long. CDR3 sequence reads: CASTPGQIYEQYF. CDR3 coding DNA: TGTGCCAGCACCCCTGGACAGATCTACGAGCAGTACTTC.

V gene TRBV12-3 or TRBV12-4 combines with J gene TRBJ2-3; 10 nucleotides match TRBD2. The J segment lost 5 bases and the V segment lost 6 bases, leaving 8 bases of the junction unmatched. CDR3 length equals 15 residues. CDR3 coding DNA: TGTGCCAGCAGCCCGGGACTAGCGAGCGAAGATACGCAGTATTTT. Its translation is CASSPGLASEDTQYF.

The V and J genes are TRBV5-1 and TRBJ2-1; 10 nucleotides match TRBD1. Trimming cost V 3 bases and J 8 bases; bases outside gene matches: 8. The CDR3 extends over 15 amino acids. Germline CDR1 SGHRS, CDR2 YFSETQ. The CDR3 spells CASSSTGGEPYEQFF. The CDR3, as DNA: TGCGCCAGCAGCTCGACAGGGGGCGAGCCCTATGAGCAGTTCTTC.

V and J are TRBV7-2 and TRBJ2-1; 7 bases fit TRBD1. Germline lookup yields CDR1 SGHTA and CDR2 FQGNSA. J lost 6 bases, V lost 3 bases, and 8 bases had no gene match. The CDR3 length is 15 residues. The CDR3 reads CASSLKRGLGNEQFF. In nucleotides, the CDR3 is TGTGCCAGCAGCTTGAAAAGGGGGCTGGGCAATGAGCAGTTCTTC.